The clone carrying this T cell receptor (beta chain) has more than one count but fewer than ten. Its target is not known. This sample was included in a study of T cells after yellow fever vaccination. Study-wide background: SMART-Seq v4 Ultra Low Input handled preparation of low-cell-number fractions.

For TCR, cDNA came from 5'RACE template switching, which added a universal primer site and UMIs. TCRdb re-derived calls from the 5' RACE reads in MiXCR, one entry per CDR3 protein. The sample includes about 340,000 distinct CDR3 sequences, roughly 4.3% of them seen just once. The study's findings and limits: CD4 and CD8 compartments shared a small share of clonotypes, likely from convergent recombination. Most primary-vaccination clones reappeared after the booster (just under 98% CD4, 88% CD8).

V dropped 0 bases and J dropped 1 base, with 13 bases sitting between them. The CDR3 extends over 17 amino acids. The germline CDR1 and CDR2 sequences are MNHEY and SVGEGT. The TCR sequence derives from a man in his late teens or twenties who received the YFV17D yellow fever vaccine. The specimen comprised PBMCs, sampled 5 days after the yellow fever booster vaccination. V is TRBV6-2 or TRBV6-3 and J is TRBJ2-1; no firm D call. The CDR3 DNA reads TGTGCCAGCAGTTACTCCCTAGAGGAAGGGTCCTACAATGAGCAGTTCTTC. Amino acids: CASSYSLEEGSYNEQFF.